This T cell receptor (beta chain) was captured by sequencing in a study of control samples from healthy donors and cancer patients. Data came from immunoSEQ multiplex PCR; TCRdb stores just in-frame clones and leaves some out. The table records about 49,000 clones, approximately 83% of them present only once. Germline V gene lookup returns CDR1 KGHSH and CDR2 LQKENI. The germline V and J ends were trimmed by 6 bases and 0 bases, with 9 bases remaining between them. This CDR3 spans 14 amino acids. Sequenced: PBMCs. The chain combines TRBV18 with TRBJ1-3; D not certain. This sequence originates from a woman aged 45 to 65 with lung cancer. As DNA, the CDR3 is TGTGCCAGCTCGCCCATCGACTCTGGAAACACCATATATTTT. It specifies CASSPIDSGNTIYF. The full variable domain, in which reference TRBV18 and TRBJ1-3 provide the parts outside the CDR3, is NAGVMQNPRHLVRRRGQEARLRCSPMKGHSHVYWYRQLPEEGLKFMVYLQKENIIDESGMPKERFSAEFPKEGPSILRIQQVVRGDSAAYFCASSPIDSGNTIYFGEGSWLTVV.